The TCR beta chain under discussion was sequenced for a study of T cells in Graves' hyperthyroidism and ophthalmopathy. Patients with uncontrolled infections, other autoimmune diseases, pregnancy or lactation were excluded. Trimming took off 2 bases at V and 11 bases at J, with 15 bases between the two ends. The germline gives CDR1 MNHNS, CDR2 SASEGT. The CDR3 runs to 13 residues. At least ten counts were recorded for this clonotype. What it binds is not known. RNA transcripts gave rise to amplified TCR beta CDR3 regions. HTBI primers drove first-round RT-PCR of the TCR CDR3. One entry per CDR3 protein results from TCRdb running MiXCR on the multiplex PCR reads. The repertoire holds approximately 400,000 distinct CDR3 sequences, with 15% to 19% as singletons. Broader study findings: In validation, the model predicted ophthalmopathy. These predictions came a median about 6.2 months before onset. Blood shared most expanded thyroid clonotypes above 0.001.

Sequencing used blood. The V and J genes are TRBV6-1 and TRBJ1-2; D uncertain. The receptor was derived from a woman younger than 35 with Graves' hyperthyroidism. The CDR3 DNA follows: TGTGCCAGCAGTGAACTGGCAGGCCGTCAATACACCTTC. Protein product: CASSELAGRQYTF.